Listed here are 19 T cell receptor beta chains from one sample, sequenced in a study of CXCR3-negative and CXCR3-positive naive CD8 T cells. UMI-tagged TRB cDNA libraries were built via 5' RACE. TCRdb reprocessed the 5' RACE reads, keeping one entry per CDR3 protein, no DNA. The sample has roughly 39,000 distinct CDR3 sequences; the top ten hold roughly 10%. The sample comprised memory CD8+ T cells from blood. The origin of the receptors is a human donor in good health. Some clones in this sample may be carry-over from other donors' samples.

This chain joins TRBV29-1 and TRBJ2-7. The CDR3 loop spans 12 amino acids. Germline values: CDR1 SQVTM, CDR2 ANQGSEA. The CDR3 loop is CSVSDSSYEQYF.

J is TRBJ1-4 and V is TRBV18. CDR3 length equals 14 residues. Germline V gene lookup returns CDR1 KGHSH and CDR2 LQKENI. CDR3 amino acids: CASSPGGGTEKLFF.

The chain's CDR3 is CASSELTVSEQYF. The rearrangement links TRBV25-1 to TRBJ2-7; lacking DNA, the TRBD1 call made by TCRdb goes unchecked. Per germline, CDR1 MGHDK and CDR2 SYGVNS. The CDR3 loop spans 13 amino acids.

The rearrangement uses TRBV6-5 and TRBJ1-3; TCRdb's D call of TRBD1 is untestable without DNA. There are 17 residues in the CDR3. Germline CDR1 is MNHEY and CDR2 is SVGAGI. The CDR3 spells CASRVQGARYSGNTIYF.

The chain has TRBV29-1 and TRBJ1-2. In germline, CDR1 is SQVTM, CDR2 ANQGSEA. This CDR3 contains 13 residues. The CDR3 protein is CSVEDRQDYGYTF.

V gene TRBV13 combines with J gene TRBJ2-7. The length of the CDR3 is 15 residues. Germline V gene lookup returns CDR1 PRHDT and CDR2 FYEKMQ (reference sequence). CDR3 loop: CASSLGIGQIYEQYF.

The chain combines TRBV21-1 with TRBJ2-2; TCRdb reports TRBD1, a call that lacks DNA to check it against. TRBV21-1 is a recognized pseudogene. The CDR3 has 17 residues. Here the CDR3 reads CASSNPLGLTNTGELFF.

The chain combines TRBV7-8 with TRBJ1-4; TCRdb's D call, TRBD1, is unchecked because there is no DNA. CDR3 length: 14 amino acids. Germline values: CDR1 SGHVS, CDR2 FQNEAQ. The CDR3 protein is CASSLGQGVGKLFF.

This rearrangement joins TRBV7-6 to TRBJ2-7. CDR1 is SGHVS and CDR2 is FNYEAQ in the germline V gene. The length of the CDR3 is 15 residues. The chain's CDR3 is CASSFFVDTPYEQYF.

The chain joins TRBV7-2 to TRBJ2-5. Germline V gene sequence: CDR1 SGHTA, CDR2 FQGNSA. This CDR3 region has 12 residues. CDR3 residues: CASSTLLETQYF.

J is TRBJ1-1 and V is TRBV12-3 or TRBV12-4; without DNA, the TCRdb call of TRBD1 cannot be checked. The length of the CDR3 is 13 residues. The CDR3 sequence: CAQPWGGPGEAFF.

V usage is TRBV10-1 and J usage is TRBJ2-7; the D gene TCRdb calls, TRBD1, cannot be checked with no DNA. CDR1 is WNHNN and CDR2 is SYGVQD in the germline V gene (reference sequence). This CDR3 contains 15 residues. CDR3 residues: CASSVPLGGSYEQYF.

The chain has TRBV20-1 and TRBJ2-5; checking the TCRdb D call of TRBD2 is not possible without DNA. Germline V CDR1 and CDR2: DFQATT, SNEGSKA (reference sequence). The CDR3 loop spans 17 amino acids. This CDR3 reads CSARDPFLAGGGETQYF.

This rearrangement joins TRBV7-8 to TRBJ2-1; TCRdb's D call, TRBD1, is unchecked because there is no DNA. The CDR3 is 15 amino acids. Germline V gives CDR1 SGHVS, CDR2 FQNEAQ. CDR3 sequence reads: CASSLVARVLHEQFF.

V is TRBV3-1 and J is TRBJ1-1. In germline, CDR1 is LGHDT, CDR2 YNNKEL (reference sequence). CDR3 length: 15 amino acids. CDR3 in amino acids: CASSQGSLTNTEAFF.

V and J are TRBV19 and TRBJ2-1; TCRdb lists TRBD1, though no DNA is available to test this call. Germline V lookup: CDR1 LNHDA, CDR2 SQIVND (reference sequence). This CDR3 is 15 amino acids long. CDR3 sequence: CASTRVIHSYNEQFF.

This CDR3 reads CASSLGRGSYEQYF. V and J are TRBV5-4 and TRBJ2-7. CDR3 size: 14 residues. Germline lookup yields CDR1 SGHNT and CDR2 YYREEE (reference sequence).

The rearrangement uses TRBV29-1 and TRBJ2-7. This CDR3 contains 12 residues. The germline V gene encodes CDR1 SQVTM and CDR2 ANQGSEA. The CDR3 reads CSVEGENYEQYF.

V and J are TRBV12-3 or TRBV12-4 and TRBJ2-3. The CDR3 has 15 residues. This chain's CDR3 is CASSRRTFSTDTQYF.